This T cell receptor (beta chain) was observed in a study of T cells after yellow fever vaccination. Study background: Each low-cell-number fraction was prepared by means of SMART-Seq v4 Ultra Low Input. Study-wide results and limits: The booster saw the reappearance of most primary-vaccination clones (96% CD4, almost 90% CD8). Abundant clonotypes from the bulk population could get into FACS-sorted repertoires as contaminants.

Looked up from germline, CDR1 is SGHTA and CDR2 is FQGTGA. V was shortened by 1 base and J by 3 bases, with 7 bases between the two germline ends. There are 15 residues in the CDR3. This clonotype was found many times. Its antigen is not known. Conversion of TCR transcripts into cDNA relied on 5'RACE template switching, which added a universal primer site and UMIs. TCRdb used MiXCR to reprocess the 5' RACE reads, holding one entry per CDR3 protein. The sample has 78,000 or so distinct CDR3 sequences; around 7.1% are singletons. This sample comprised CD8+ T cells sorted from PBMCs, obtained approximately 11 days after the first yellow fever vaccination. This chain connects TRBV7-3 to TRBJ2-6, with D unclear. The sequence derives from a man aged 18 to 29 who received the YFV17D yellow fever vaccine. This chain's CDR3 is CASSLMSVGANVLTF. The CDR3 nucleotides read TGTGCCAGCAGCTTAATGAGTGTTGGGGCCAACGTCCTGACTTTC.